This T cell receptor beta chain was recovered during a study of cytomegalovirus exposure and HLA in healthy donors. This CDR3 is 13 amino acids long. Germline V gene data show CDR1 as SGHAT and CDR2 as FQNNGV. Trimming removed 3 bases at V and 3 bases at J, with 8 bases between. The study ran its PCR with 60 Vbeta and 13 Jbeta primers. Generated by immunoSEQ multiplex PCR, the TCRdb table keeps only in-frame clones and is missing some. Reported are some 72,000 clones; the ten largest clones contain approximately 5.4%. Worth noting for this clone: As yet, its antigen is unknown.

Study outcomes and limitations: According to a later analysis, most TCR beta chains associated with CMV appeared HLA-restricted. Three CMV-associated chains proved CMV antigen-specific in vitro.

The specimen was PBMCs. V is TRBV11-2 and J is TRBJ1-2; possible D gene TRBD1, 5 bases. The receptor was derived from a man aged 40-55 years in good health and CMV-seronegative. The DNA for the CDR3 is TGTGCCAGCAGCTTCGGGGGGGACTATGGCTACACCTTC. It encodes CASSFGGDYGYTF.